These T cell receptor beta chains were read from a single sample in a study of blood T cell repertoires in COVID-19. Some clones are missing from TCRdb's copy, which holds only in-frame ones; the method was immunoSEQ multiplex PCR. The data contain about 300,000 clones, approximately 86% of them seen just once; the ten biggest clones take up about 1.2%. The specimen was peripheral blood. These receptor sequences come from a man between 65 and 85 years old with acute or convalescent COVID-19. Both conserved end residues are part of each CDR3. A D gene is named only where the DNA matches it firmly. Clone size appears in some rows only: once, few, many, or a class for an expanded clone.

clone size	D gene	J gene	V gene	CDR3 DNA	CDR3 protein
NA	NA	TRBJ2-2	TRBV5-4	TGTGCCAGCAGCTTGGCAGGTCGCACCGGGGAGCTGTTTTTT	CASSLAGRTGELFF
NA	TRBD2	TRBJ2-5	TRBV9	TGTGCCAGCAGCCCCGGGAGGATAGAGACCCAGTACTTC	CASSPGRIETQYF
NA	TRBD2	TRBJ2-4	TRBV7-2	TGTGCCAGCAGCTTAGCTGGACTAGGGAGGGTTCAGTACTTC	CASSLAGLGRVQYF
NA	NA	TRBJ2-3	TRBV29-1	TGCAGCGTTGTGGTGGAGGACCGCCCAACCAGCTCTTACACAGATACGCAGTATTTT	CSVVVEDRPTSSYTDTQYF
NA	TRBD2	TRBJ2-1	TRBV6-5	TGTGCCAGCAGACGACTAGCGGGAAACAATGAGCAGTTCTTC	CASRRLAGNNEQFF
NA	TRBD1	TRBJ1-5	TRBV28	TGTGCCACCCTTATCCCAGGGGGCGGCCTTCAGCCCCAGCATTTT	CATLIPGGGLQPQHF
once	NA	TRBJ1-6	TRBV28	TGTGCCAGCAGTCTGTTCAGGGTGTCACCCCTCCACTTT	CASSLFRVSPLHF
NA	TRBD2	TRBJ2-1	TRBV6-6	TGTGCCAGCAGTCCGAGCGGGGGGGTTCGGTTCTTC	CASSPSGGVRFF
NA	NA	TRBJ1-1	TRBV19	TGTGCCAGTAGTCCCCTCTACAGGAGACTGAACACTGAAGCTTTCTTT	CASSPLYRRLNTEAFF
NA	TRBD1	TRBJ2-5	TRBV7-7	TGTGCCAGCAGCTCAGGACAGGGAGGAGAGACCCAGTACTTC	CASSSGQGGETQYF
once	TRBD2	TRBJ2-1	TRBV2	TGTGCCAGCATTAGGGCTAGCGGGAGTTACAATGAGCAGTTCTTC	CASIRASGSYNEQFF
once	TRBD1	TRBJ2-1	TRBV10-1	TGCGCCAGCAGTGAGTTAGGACAGGGGGCACTGAAGCGGCAGTTCTTC	CASSELGQGALKRQFF
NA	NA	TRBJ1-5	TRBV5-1	TGCGCCAGCAGCTTGGATGGGCAAAACCACCAGCCCCAGCATTTT	CASSLDGQNHQPQHF
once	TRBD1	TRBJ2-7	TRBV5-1	TGCGCCAGCAGCGAGGGACAGGGAGGCTACGAGCAGTACTTC	CASSEGQGGYEQYF
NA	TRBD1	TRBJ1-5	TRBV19	TGTGCCACCGCCTGGAGGACAGGCAGGCAGCCCCAGCATTTT	CATAWRTGRQPQHF
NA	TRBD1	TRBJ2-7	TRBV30	TGTGCCTGGAGTGTACTTGGGACAGCGTACTTC	CAWSVLGTAYF
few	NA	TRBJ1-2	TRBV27	TGTGCCAGCAGTTTAGGGACTGGACTAAATGGCTACACCTTC	CASSLGTGLNGYTF
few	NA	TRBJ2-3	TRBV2	TGTGCCTCCAAGGGGGACCCAGATACGCAGTATTTT	CASKGDPDTQYF
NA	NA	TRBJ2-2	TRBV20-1	TGCAGTGCTAGTAGGGACTACACCGGGGAGCTGTTTTTT	CSASRDYTGELFF
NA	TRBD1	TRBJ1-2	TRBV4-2	TGTGCCAGCAGCCAAGATTCAGGGGGGCTTGGATATGGCTACACCTTC	CASSQDSGGLGYGYTF
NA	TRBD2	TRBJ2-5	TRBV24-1	TGTGCCACCAGTAGTCCTAGCGGGGTTGGGGAGACCCAGTACTTC	CATSSPSGVGETQYF
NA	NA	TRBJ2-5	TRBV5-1	TGCGCCAGCAGCTTGTCAGGGGATGCCAGGGAGACCCAGTACTTC	CASSLSGDARETQYF
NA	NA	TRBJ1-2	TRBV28	TGTGCCAGCAGTCGGGAAGCTAACTATGGCTACACCTTC	CASSREANYGYTF
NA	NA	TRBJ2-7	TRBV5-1	TGCGCCAGCAGCTTGCTTAGCTCCTACGAGCAGTACTTC	CASSLLSSYEQYF
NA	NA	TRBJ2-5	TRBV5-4	TGTGCCAGCAGTCCTAGGGGGGGAACAGAGACCCAGTACTTC	CASSPRGGTETQYF
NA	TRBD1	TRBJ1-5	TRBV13	TGTGCCAGCAGCCCTGGACAGGGTATTGGGCCCCAGCATTTT	CASSPGQGIGPQHF
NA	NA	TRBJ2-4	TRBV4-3	TGCGCCAGCAGCCAAGATCGGTACAGCGGAAGATTCTCCACGCTCGACATTCAGTACTTC	CASSQDRYSGRFSTLDIQYF
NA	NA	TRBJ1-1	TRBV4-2	TGTGCCAGCAGCCAAGGGACATCCTCCACTGAAGCTTTCTTT	CASSQGTSSTEAFF
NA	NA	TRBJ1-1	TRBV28	TGTGCCAGCAATCAATGGCCCACTGAAGCTTTCTTT	CASNQWPTEAFF
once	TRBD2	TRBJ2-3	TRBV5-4	TGTGCCAGCAGCTTGTTGGTAGCGGGAGGCACAGATACGCAGTATTTT	CASSLLVAGGTDTQYF
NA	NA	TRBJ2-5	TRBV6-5	TGTGCCAGCACCCCGGGACTGTGGTACCAAGAGACCCAGTACTTC	CASTPGLWYQETQYF
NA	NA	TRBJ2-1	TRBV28	TGTGCCAGCAGTTTCCCGGGGGAGGACTACAATGAGCAGTTCTTC	CASSFPGEDYNEQFF